This T cell receptor (beta chain) was sequenced in a study of CD4 T cells in relation to SARS-CoV-2 and coronaviruses. Sequenced by immunoSEQ multiplex PCR; TCRdb stores in-frame clones only, minus some. The sample records 38,000 or so clones, about 79% being singletons. About this clone itself: Its antigen is as yet unknown.

CDR1 is LGHDT and CDR2 is YNNKEL in the germline V gene (reference sequence). The CDR3 extends over 14 amino acids. V dropped 2 bases and J dropped 0 bases, with 7 bases sitting between them. More than 8.5 x 10^4 naive or memory CD4+ cells were cultured with CEF peptides for approximately eleven days. Overall study results and limits: Compared with monoreactive clones, crossreactive clones showed significantly weaker SARS-CoV-2 expansion. Memory recall responses, not primary responses primed in culture, are what the assay detects.

Sample: naive CD4+ T cells from PBMCs, cultured in vitro. Subset indicated: naive CD4+ T cells isolated by negative enrichment. This rearrangement joins TRBV3-1 (or the pseudogene TRBV3-2) to TRBJ1-1; D is unresolved. The source is an adult with COVID-19. CDR3 DNA: TGTGCCAGCAGCCAAATGGTCATGAACACTGAAGCTTTCTTT. This translates into CASSQMVMNTEAFF.